What follows are 23 T cell receptor beta chains derived from one specimen sequenced in a study of blood T cell repertoires in COVID-19. Method: immunoSEQ multiplex PCR; TCRdb's copy keeps in-frame clones and lacks some. The top ten clones hold less than 20% of a sample with 50,000 to 75,000 clones, 73% of them seen once. Sequenced: peripheral blood. The receptors here all came from a woman between 45 and 60 years old with active or convalescent COVID-19.

The CDR3 nucleotides are TGCGCCAGCAGTCCCGTCCGGAGTCAGCCCCAGCATTTT. This codes for CASSPVRSQPQHF. The chain recombines TRBV10-2 with TRBJ1-5, with no clear D. Trimming left V 5 bases short and J 6 bases short, with 11 bases between. Germline V gives CDR1 WSHSY, CDR2 SAAADI. The CDR3 contains 13 residues.

The chain combines TRBV30 with TRBJ1-1, with D possibly being TRBD1 (5 bases). Germline CDR1 and CDR2: GTSNPN and SVGIG (reference sequence). This CDR3 comprises 14 residues. V was cut by 3 bases and J by 6 bases, with 17 bases left in between. CDR3 amino acids: CAWRGWGDRAEAFF. The CDR3 nucleotides are TGTGCCTGGAGGGGTTGGGGGGATCGAGCTGAAGCTTTCTTT.

This chain connects TRBV6-1 to TRBJ2-5; 7 nucleotides line up with TRBD1. Germline CDR1 is MNHNS and CDR2 is SASEGT. With 7 bases clipped from V and 5 bases from J, the junction kept 4 bases outside the gene matches. The length of the CDR3 is 12 residues. CDR3 protein: CASKTRGETQYF. Written as DNA, the CDR3 is TGTGCCAGCAAAACCAGGGGGGAGACCCAGTACTTC.

This chain uses TRBV29-1 with TRBJ1-2; D possibly corresponds to TRBD1 (6 bases). With 6 bases removed from V and 4 bases from J, the gap between germline ends came to 12 bases. This CDR3 comprises 12 residues. The germline CDR1 and CDR2 sequences are SQVTM and ANQGSEA. CDR3 loop: CSVATGFYGYTF. CDR3 coding DNA: TGCAGCGTGGCGACAGGCTTCTATGGCTACACCTTC. The whole variable domain, filled in from reference TRBV29-1 and TRBJ1-2, reads SAVISQKPSRDICQRGTSLTIQCQVDSQVTMMFWYRQQPGQSLTLIATANQGSEATYESGFVIDKFPISRPNLTFSTLTVSNMSPEDSSIYLCSVATGFYGYTFGSGTRLTVV.

The V gene is TRBV5-1, the J gene TRBJ2-2, with 8 bases that match TRBD2. CDR1 SGHRS and CDR2 YFSETQ come from the germline V gene. The CDR3 extends over 17 amino acids. After removal of 0 bases from V and 0 bases from J, the junction contained 4 bases not matched to a gene. The CDR3 DNA is TGCGCCAGCAGCTTGGCCCCTAGCGGGCCGAACACCGGGGAGCTGTTTTTT. Protein sequence: CASSLAPSGPNTGELFF.

The chain carries TRBV7-8 and TRBJ2-2, with D tentatively TRBD2 (6 bases). V was cut by 3 bases and J by 6 bases, with 14 bases left in between. There are 15 residues in the CDR3. Germline V CDR1 and CDR2: SGHVS, FQNEAQ. The CDR3 spells CASSFLAGRSGELFF. The CDR3 DNA sequence: TGTGCCAGCAGCTTCTTGGCAGGGAGGTCCGGGGAGCTGTTTTTT.

The gene calls are TRBV25-1 and TRBJ2-1; 7 nucleotides line up with TRBD2. The CDR3 contains 17 residues. V dropped 1 base and J dropped 7; count of bases not matched to a gene: 13. Germline V gives CDR1 MGHDK, CDR2 SYGVNS. The CDR3 nucleotides are TGTGCCAGCAGTGAATTAGGCAGGGCGGGAGTACGGAATGAGCAGTTCTTC. Protein product: CASSELGRAGVRNEQFF.

This clone appeared a single time. J is TRBJ2-2 and V is TRBV20-1; 12 bases map to TRBD2. Trimming took 3 bases from V and 8 from J; bases not matched to a gene: 7. This CDR3 is built from 15 residues. The germline V gene encodes CDR1 DFQATT and CDR2 SNEGSKA (reference sequence). CDR3 bases: TGCAGTGCTAGTCCATCTAGCGGGAGGGGGGGGGAGCTGTTTTTT. It yields the protein CSASPSSGRGGELFF.

This chain connects TRBV19 to TRBJ2-7; D remains ambiguous. The CDR3 sequence is 14 residues long. Germline V lookup: CDR1 LNHDA, CDR2 SQIVND (reference sequence). Trimming took off 1 base at V and 4 bases at J, with 11 bases between the two ends. As DNA, the CDR3 is TGTGCCAGTAGTATAGTCGTCAGTTCTTACGAGCAGTACTTC. This gives the protein CASSIVVSSYEQYF.

This clone was seen a handful of times. The genes are TRBV30 and TRBJ2-1, with TRBD2 as a possible D gene (6 bases). Germline CDR1 GTSNPN, CDR2 SVGIG (reference sequence). This CDR3 spans 15 amino acids. Trimming removed 5 bases at V and 2 bases at J, with 16 bases between. CDR3 sequence: CAWGRKGGTYNEQFF. CDR3 nucleotide sequence: TGTGCCTGGGGGAGGAAAGGAGGCACCTACAATGAGCAGTTCTTC.

This sequence joins TRBV7-9 and TRBJ2-1, with TRBD2 matching over 13 bases. The CDR3 is made up of 16 amino acids. V was clipped by 5 bases and J by 10 bases; unmatched bases: 11. In germline, CDR1 is SEHNR, CDR2 FQNEAQ (reference sequence). This CDR3 is CASSLTSGRTLGEQFF. Written as DNA, the CDR3 is TGTGCCAGCAGCCTGACTAGCGGGAGGACCCTAGGGGAGCAGTTCTTC.

The chain couples TRBV5-1 to TRBJ2-7, with TRBD2 as a possible D gene (6 bases). There are 15 residues in the CDR3. Germline V gene data show CDR1 as SGHRS and CDR2 as YFSETQ. Trimming took off 0 bases at V and 2 bases at J, with 12 bases between the two ends. Here the CDR3 reads CASSLEAGPAYEQYF. The CDR3 coding sequence is TGCGCCAGCAGCTTGGAGGCGGGACCCGCCTACGAGCAGTACTTC.

This clone was counted only a few times. This chain uses TRBV23-1 with TRBJ1-2, with D possibly being TRBD1 (5 bases). TRBV23-1 is identified as an open reading frame with a role that is uncertain. With 2 bases removed from V and 2 bases from J, the gap between germline ends came to 15 bases. This CDR3 spans 16 amino acids. The CDR3 is CASSQTARGRNYGYTF. CDR3 nucleotides: TGCGCCAGCAGTCAAACTGCGCGGGGCCGCAACTATGGCTACACCTTC.

The chain links TRBV4-2 to TRBJ2-3; 10 nucleotides align to TRBD2. CDR1 and CDR2 from the germline V gene are LGHNA and YNFKEQ. The ends lost 4 bases at V and 4 bases at J; junction bases unmatched: 11. The CDR3 runs to 17 residues. The CDR3 here is CASSPTGTSEGSDTQYF. CDR3 bases: TGTGCCAGCAGCCCCACAGGGACTAGCGAGGGTTCAGATACGCAGTATTTT.

The chain links TRBV5-4 to TRBJ2-7; 14 bases line up with TRBD2. CDR3 size: 19 residues. The germline CDR1 and CDR2 sequences are SGHNT and YYREEE (reference sequence). With V trimmed by 4 bases and J by 0 bases, 12 bases remained unmatched. Here the CDR3 DNA reads TGTGCCAGCAGCCCTCGACTAGCGGGAGGGGAGAGGAGCTCCTACGAGCAGTACTTC. Amino acids: CASSPRLAGGERSSYEQYF.

The rearrangement links TRBV5-6 to TRBJ2-3; TRBD2 matches at 7 bases. The CDR3 spans 15 residues. In germline, CDR1 is SGHDT, CDR2 YYEEEE. Trimming at V came to 0 bases and at J to 4 bases, leaving 5 bases not matched to a gene. CDR3 coding DNA: TGTGCCAGCAGCTTGGCGGCTAGCGGCGCAGATACGCAGTATTTT. Its translation: CASSLAASGADTQYF.

This clone was counted only a few times. The rearrangement uses TRBV7-6 and TRBJ1-2, with TRBD1 identical over 7 bases. The germline CDR1 and CDR2 sequences are SGHVS and FNYEAQ. J gave up 8 bases and V 3 bases, and 12 bases lay outside the gene matches. The CDR3 length is 15 residues. The CDR3 protein is CASSLGDRVGLGYTF. CDR3 DNA sequence: TGTGCCAGCAGCTTGGGGGACAGAGTGGGGCTGGGCTACACCTTC.

The chain joins TRBV15 to TRBJ1-5; TRBD1 aligns across 11 bases. The CDR3 runs to 15 residues. V trimming: 4 bases; J trimming: 6 bases; junction bases outside the gene matches: 5. Germline CDR1 is LNHNV and CDR2 is YYDKDF (reference sequence). This chain's CDR3 is CATSKDRGRSQPQHF. In DNA form, the CDR3 reads TGTGCCACCAGCAAGGACAGGGGGCGCAGTCAGCCCCAGCATTTT.

V and J are TRBV6-5 and TRBJ2-1; TRBD1 might be the D (5 bases). The V gene's germline CDR1 is MNHEY and CDR2 SVGAGI. The CDR3 length is 15 residues. The germline V and J ends were trimmed by 5 bases and 0 bases, with 11 bases remaining between them. Here the CDR3 reads CASSPTGFSYNEQFF. As DNA, the CDR3 is TGTGCCAGCAGTCCTACAGGCTTCTCCTACAATGAGCAGTTCTTC.

This chain uses TRBV2 with TRBJ2-5, with 7 bases aligning to TRBD2. There are 18 residues in the CDR3. CDR1 SNHLY and CDR2 FYNNEI come from the germline V gene. Trimming took 0 bases from V and 3 from J; bases not matched to a gene: 13. DNA of the CDR3: TGTGCCAGCAGTGAAGCGCTTCTTTTGGCTAGCGGAAAAGAGACCCAGTACTTC. It translates to CASSEALLLASGKETQYF.

This clone was picked up one time. J is TRBJ2-5 and V is TRBV27; TRBD2 aligns across 7 bases. This CDR3 comprises 14 residues. V lost 6 bases, J lost 3 bases, and 7 bases stayed unmatched. In germline, CDR1 is MNHEY, CDR2 SMNVEV (reference sequence). The CDR3 DNA sequence: TGTGCCAGCAGGTCTTGGGGGGGTGAAGAGACCCAGTACTTC. Translating it yields CASRSWGGEETQYF.

The chain has TRBV28 and TRBJ1-4, with D uncertain. V lost 1 base to trimming and J lost 8 bases, with 11 bases between them. The CDR3 extends over 14 amino acids. Germline CDR1 MDHEN, CDR2 SYDVKM. In nucleotides, the CDR3 is TGTGCCAGCAGTTTATACGAGGGTTTCGAAAAACTGTTTTTT. It yields the protein CASSLYEGFEKLFF.

CDR3 sequence reads: CASSTLTGRWDGYTF. CDR3 DNA sequence: TGTGCCAGTAGTACGTTGACAGGCCGTTGGGATGGCTACACCTTC. The chain links TRBV19 to TRBJ1-2; D may be TRBD1 (6 bases). The germline V gene has CDR1 LNHDA and CDR2 SQIVND (reference sequence). Trimming shortened V by 4 bases and J by 6 bases, and 18 bases separated the two germline ends. The CDR3 sequence is 15 residues long. Full variable domain (outside the CDR3, taken from reference TRBV19 and TRBJ1-2): DGGITQSPKYLFRKEGQNVTLSCEQNLNHDAMYWYRQDPGQGLRLIYYSQIVNDFQKGDIAEGYSVSREKKESFPLTVTSAQKNPTAFYLCASSTLTGRWDGYTFGSGTRLTVV.